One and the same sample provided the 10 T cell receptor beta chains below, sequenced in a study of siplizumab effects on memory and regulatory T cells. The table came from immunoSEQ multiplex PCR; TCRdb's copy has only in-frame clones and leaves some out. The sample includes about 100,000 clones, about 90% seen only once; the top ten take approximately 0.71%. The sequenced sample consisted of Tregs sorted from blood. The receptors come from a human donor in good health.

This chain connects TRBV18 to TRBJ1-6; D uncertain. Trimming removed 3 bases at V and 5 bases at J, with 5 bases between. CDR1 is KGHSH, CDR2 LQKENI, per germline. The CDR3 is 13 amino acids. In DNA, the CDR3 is TGTGCCAGCTCACCTAGGGATAATTCACCCCTCCACTTT. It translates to CASSPRDNSPLHF.

CDR3 sequence: CASSLAILAGGPSTDTQYF. The CDR3 DNA reads TGCGCCAGCAGCTTGGCCATACTAGCGGGAGGGCCAAGCACAGATACGCAGTATTTT. V usage is TRBV5-1 and J usage is TRBJ2-3; TRBD2 matches at 13 bases. The CDR3 runs to 19 residues. Trimming took 0 bases from V and 0 from J; bases not matched to a gene: 7. Looked up from germline, CDR1 is SGHRS and CDR2 is YFSETQ.

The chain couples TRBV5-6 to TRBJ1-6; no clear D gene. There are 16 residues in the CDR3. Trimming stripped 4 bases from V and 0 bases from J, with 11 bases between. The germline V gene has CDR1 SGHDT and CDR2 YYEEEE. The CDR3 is CASSPHISSYNSPLHF. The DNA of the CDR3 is TGTGCCAGCAGCCCGCACATAAGCTCCTATAATTCACCCCTCCACTTT.

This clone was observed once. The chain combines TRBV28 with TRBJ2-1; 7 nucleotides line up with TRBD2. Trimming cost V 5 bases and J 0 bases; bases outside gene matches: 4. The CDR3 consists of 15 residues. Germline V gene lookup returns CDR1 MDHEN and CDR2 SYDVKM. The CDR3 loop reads CASSTRTSSYNEQFF. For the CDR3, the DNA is TGTGCCAGCAGTACACGGACTAGCTCCTACAATGAGCAGTTCTTC.

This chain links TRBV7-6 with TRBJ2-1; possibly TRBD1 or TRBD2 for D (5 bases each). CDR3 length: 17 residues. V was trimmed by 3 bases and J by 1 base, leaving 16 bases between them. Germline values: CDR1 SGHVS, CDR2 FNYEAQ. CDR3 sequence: CASSFLLTGTSYNEQFF. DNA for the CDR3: TGTGCCAGCAGCTTCTTACTAACCGGGACGTCCTACAATGAGCAGTTCTTC.

CDR3 nucleotides: TGTGCCAGCAAGGACTTTTACGAGCAGTACTTC. It is translated as CASKDFYEQYF. V gene TRBV6-1 combines with J gene TRBJ2-7, with a possible D match to TRBD2 (5 bases). The germline V and J ends were trimmed by 7 bases and 4 bases, with 8 bases remaining between them. In germline, CDR1 is MNHNS, CDR2 SASEGT. The CDR3 sequence is 11 residues long.

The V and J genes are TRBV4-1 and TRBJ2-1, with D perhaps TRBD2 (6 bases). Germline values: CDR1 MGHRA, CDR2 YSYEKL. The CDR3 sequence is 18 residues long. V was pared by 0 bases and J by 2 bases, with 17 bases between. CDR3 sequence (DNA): TGCGCCAGCAGCCAAGATTTGGGAGGAGCTGCAACCTACAATGAGCAGTTCTTC. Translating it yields CASSQDLGGAATYNEQFF.

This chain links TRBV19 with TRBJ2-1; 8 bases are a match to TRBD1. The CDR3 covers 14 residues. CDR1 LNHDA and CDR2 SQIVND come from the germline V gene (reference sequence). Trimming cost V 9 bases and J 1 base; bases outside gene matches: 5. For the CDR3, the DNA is TGTGCCAGCAGGGGGCGTCAATCCTACAATGAGCAGTTCTTC. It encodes CASRGRQSYNEQFF.

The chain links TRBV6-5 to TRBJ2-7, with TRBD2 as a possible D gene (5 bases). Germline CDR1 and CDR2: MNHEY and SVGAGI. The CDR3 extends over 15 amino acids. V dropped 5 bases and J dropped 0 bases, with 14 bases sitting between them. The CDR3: CASSTADLSSYEQYF. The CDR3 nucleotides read TGTGCCAGCAGTACGGCGGACTTGAGCTCCTACGAGCAGTACTTC.

The chain's CDR3 is CASSLGLAGAGQYF. Here the CDR3 DNA reads TGCGCCAGCAGCTTGGGGCTAGCGGGAGCCGGGCAGTACTTC. The rearrangement joins TRBV5-1 to TRBJ2-7; TRBD2 aligns across 10 bases. Germline lookup yields CDR1 SGHRS and CDR2 YFSETQ. V trimming: 0 bases; J trimming: 9 bases; junction bases outside the gene matches: 6. CDR3 size: 14 residues. Full variable domain (missing parts from reference TRBV5-1 and TRBJ2-7): KAGVTQTPRYLIKTRGQQVTLSCSPISGHRSVSWYQQTPGQGLQFLFEYFSETQRNKGNFPGRFSGRQFSNSRSEMNVSTLELGDSALYLCASSLGLAGAGQYFGPGTRLTVT.